The present T cell receptor (beta chain) was sequenced within a study of T cell responses to AZD1222 COVID-19 vaccine. Study-level results: Most donors were white British, females outnumbered males, and clonal diversity was possibly underestimated. Repertoires were sampled only after the peak T cell response.

On this clone itself: Antigen: not known.

This CDR3 spans 15 amino acids. CDR1 and CDR2 (germline): LGHDT, YNNKEL (reference sequence). V was shortened by 1 base and J by 5 bases, with 11 bases between the two germline ends. Researchers grouped second doses given at about 4 or about 12 weeks into one pool. TCRdb keeps only in-frame clones here, not all; method: immunoSEQ multiplex PCR. The sample holds fewer than 150,000 clones, about 91% seen once. This sample comprised peripheral blood, obtained 28 days after the second AZD1222 dose. The chain combines TRBV3-1 (or the pseudogene TRBV3-2) with TRBJ2-2; D possibly corresponds to TRBD1 (5 bases). This TCR derives from an adult who received the AZD1222 COVID-19 vaccine. The CDR3 sequence: CASSQGRQITGELFF. CDR3 in DNA: TGTGCCAGCAGCCAAGGGAGACAGATAACCGGGGAGCTGTTTTTT.